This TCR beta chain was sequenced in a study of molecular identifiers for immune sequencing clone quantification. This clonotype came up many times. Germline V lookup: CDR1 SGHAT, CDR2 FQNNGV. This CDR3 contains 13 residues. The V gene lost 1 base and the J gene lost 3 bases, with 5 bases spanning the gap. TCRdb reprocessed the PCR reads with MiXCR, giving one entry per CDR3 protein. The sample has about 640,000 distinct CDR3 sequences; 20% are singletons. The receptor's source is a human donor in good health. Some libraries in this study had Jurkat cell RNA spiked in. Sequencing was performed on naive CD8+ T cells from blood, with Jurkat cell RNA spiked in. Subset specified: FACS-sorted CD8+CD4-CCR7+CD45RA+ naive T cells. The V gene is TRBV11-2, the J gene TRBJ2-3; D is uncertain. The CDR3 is CASSLADTDTQYF. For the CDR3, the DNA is TGTGCCAGCAGCTTAGCCGATACAGATACGCAGTATTTT.